These T cell receptor beta chains were read from a single sample in a study of PD-L1 blockade in urothelial cancer. The assay was immunoSEQ multiplex PCR, and TCRdb's table has in-frame clones only and misses some. The profile shows some 80,000 clones, about 82% of them singletons. The sample was PBMCs, taken around atezolizumab (anti-PD-L1) treatment. Receptor source: a man aged 40-49 years with urothelial cancer. The CDR3 runs from the conserved cysteine through the conserved F or W.

J: TRBJ1-3
length: 15
V: TRBV6-1
CDR3: CASRVTGGGGNTIYF

J: TRBJ1-4
length: 14
V: TRBV28
CDR3: CASSTPERNEKLFF

J: TRBJ1-2
length: 15
V: TRBV4-1
CDR3: CASSRSVQGVYGYTF

J: TRBJ1-2
length: 14
V: TRBV14
CDR3: CASSQDLGGYGYTF

J: TRBJ2-7
length: 15
V: TRBV29-1
CDR3: CSVSNRGQGAYEQYF

J: TRBJ1-1
length: 13
V: TRBV30
CDR3: CALNGGRNTEAFF

J: TRBJ2-1
length: 14
V: TRBV29-1
CDR3: CSGGLAGGYNEQFF

J: TRBJ1-2
length: 13
V: TRBV27
CDR3: CASRRTGSGSYTF

J: TRBJ2-2
length: 12
V: TRBV15
CDR3: CATSQNTGELFF

J: TRBJ2-5
length: 13
V: TRBV25-1
CDR3: CASSDSFQETQYF

J: TRBJ1-2
length: 12
V: TRBV19
CDR3: CASRRQGGGYTF

J: TRBJ1-3
length: 17
V: TRBV7-2
CDR3: CASSLVAGISSGNTIYF

J: TRBJ2-7
length: 11
V: TRBV27
CDR3: CASSFGDEQYF

J: TRBJ1-5
length: 14
V: TRBV18
CDR3: CASSQTGSNQPQHF

J: TRBJ1-5
length: 14
V: TRBV7-8
CDR3: CASSLGGGNQPQHF

J: TRBJ1-5
length: 18
V: TRBV19
CDR3: CASNPRRQGIASNQPQHF

J: TRBJ1-4
length: 17
V: TRBV5-6
CDR3: CASSLGLRAETNEKLFF

J: TRBJ2-5
length: 14
V: TRBV15
CDR3: CATSKQGAGETQYF

J: TRBJ2-2
length: 16
V: TRBV7-2
CDR3: CASSLETGANTGELFF

J: TRBJ1-5
length: 15
V: TRBV19
CDR3: CASSTDRAGNQPQHF

J: TRBJ1-2
length: 14
V: TRBV5-6
CDR3: CASSFEPGNYGYTF

J: TRBJ2-5
length: 14
V: TRBV6-1
CDR3: CASSDNIGRAAQYF

J: TRBJ2-2
length: 15
V: TRBV28
CDR3: CASRLAGVNTGELFF

J: TRBJ2-3
length: 16
V: TRBV7-9
CDR3: CASSPRGREGADTQYF

J: TRBJ1-1
length: 14
V: TRBV30
CDR3: CAWSVGERNTEAFF

J: TRBJ1-4
length: 13
V: TRBV7-7
CDR3: CASSPRQGEKLFF

J: TRBJ2-3
length: 17
V: TRBV7-9
CDR3: CASRRAGGRVSTDTQYF

J: TRBJ2-2
length: 15
V: TRBV19
CDR3: CASSQAGGGTGELFF

J: TRBJ2-1
length: 15
V: TRBV6-4
CDR3: CASVGSGKPGHEQFF

J: TRBJ2-5
length: 15
V: TRBV5-1
CDR3: CASRESRGFFETQYF

J: TRBJ1-1
length: 14
V: TRBV11-2
CDR3: CASNRVTTNTEAFF

J: TRBJ1-3
length: 15
V: TRBV6-6
CDR3: CASSYGGDSGNTIYF

J: TRBJ2-1
length: 14
V: TRBV4-2
CDR3: CASIKSAGEPEQFF

J: TRBJ1-2
length: 15
V: TRBV28
CDR3: CASSQTGRRAYGYTF

J: TRBJ2-3
length: 14
V: TRBV10-3
CDR3: CAITNSGRRDTQYF

J: TRBJ2-7
length: 12
V: TRBV7-9
CDR3: CASSPNSGEQYF

J: TRBJ1-1
length: 16
V: TRBV18
CDR3: CASSPGQGPRNTEAFF

J: TRBJ2-1
length: 14
V: TRBV6-5
CDR3: CASSVAGALNEQFF

J: TRBJ2-1
length: 16
V: TRBV29-1
CDR3: CSGGTSGFSSYNEQFF

J: TRBJ2-1
length: 14
V: TRBV19
CDR3: CASRPPRESNEQFF

J: TRBJ1-4
length: 14
V: TRBV7-9
CDR3: CASSVSGGSEKLFF

J: TRBJ1-1
length: 13
V: TRBV2
CDR3: CASSLQGSTEAFF

J: TRBJ1-1
length: 15
V: TRBV9
CDR3: CASSPNSGQGSEAFF

J: TRBJ2-7
length: 13
V: TRBV5-5
CDR3: CASSSGLAYEQYF

J: TRBJ2-3
length: 15
V: TRBV5-1
CDR3: CASSLGQRGTDTQYF

J: TRBJ2-7
length: 13
V: TRBV19
CDR3: CASSIPPSYEQYF

J: TRBJ1-4
length: 15
V: TRBV4-3
CDR3: CASSQTGTGLVKLFF

J: TRBJ1-2
length: 13
V: TRBV5-6
CDR3: CASSLEQEGGYTF

J: TRBJ1-1
length: 15
V: TRBV5-1
CDR3: CASSFTSGGRSEAFF

J: TRBJ2-7
length: 12
V: TRBV7-2
CDR3: CASSLARYEQYF

J: TRBJ1-1
length: 13
V: TRBV28
CDR3: CASTPVANTEAFF

J: TRBJ1-5
length: 16
V: TRBV4-2
CDR3: CASSQEADRGYQPQHF

J: TRBJ1-5
length: 14
V: TRBV28
CDR3: CASDKGGQGQPQHF

J: TRBJ2-3
length: 17
V: TRBV19
CDR3: CASSVPGTSGSADTQYF

J: TRBJ2-3
length: 14
V: TRBV28
CDR3: CASSEMGAGDTQYF